The present TCR beta chain was sequenced within a study of control samples from healthy donors and cancer patients. The CDR3 has 14 residues. V shed 5 bases and J 0 bases; nucleotides not matched to a gene: 3. Germline loops: CDR1 SGHTA, CDR2 FQGNSA. The table came from immunoSEQ multiplex PCR; TCRdb's copy has only in-frame clones and leaves some out. The sample records 130,000 to 150,000 clones, 91% being singletons. This clone was seen many times. This receptor was obtained from a man aged 25 to 40 in good health. Material: blood. The chain has TRBV7-2 and TRBJ2-5; TRBD2 matches at 7 bases. CDR3 sequence (DNA): TGTGCCAGCAGCAAGGGGACTAACCAAGAGACCCAGTACTTC. Encoded protein: CASSKGTNQETQYF.